Listed here is a single T cell receptor beta chain. The count of this clone is one. There is no known antigen for this receptor. The sample holds no much larger clone one base away, and base qualities are not on file. This entry belongs to a study of shared clonotypes between healthy human individuals (dated by TCRdb to 2020 to 2021). Context from the whole study: The cohort included a few men and a couple of women between 18 and 49 years of age. Each donor's leukapheresis produced roughly between about 0.8 and 8.9 billion PBMCs. Different laboratories and diverse techniques were used to prepare libraries and sequence TCR repertoires, to increase sequencing depth and limit assay-specific biases. The study deeply sequenced blood TCR repertoires of about 5 healthy adults to estimate repertoire size and the extent of clonotype sharing between individuals.

Results and caveats for the whole study, not just this receptor: Based on pairwise subsampling, the degree of clonotype sharing among donors was expected to be affected by sequencing depth. The small number of donors limited the genetic and exposure-history diversity represented. Only blood was sampled, and tissue TCR repertoires likely differ from those in blood.

Donors were healthy HIV-negative adults with no recently reported acute infections or vaccinations. Only Caucasian adults living in Nashville, Tennessee, USA were represented among the donors. For unsorted samples, tens of millions of PBMCs were counted, and genomic DNA was extracted using the QIAamp DNA Blood Mini kit. Blood was collected by leukapheresis, and PBMCs were isolated by Ficoll-Histopaque density gradient centrifugation and then cryopreserved in liquid nitrogen vapor phase. TCR CDR3 regions were amplified from genomic DNA by multiplex PCR using the deep immunoSEQ assay. For each cell subset, the extracted genomic DNA was distributed evenly across all wells of several immunoSEQ 96-well plates, and each plate served as one replicate. For unsorted PBMC, roughly 0.3 ug genomic DNA, equal to about 30,000 T cell genomes, was loaded into each replicate PCR. Genomic DNA from unsorted PBMC was sequenced over ten immunoSEQ deep assay plates. Purified libraries were quantified with a Qubit 3.0 fluorometer, sized on a Bioanalyzer 2100, and re-quantified with the KAPA Library Quantification kit. A separate single-read 150-cycle Illumina NextSeq 550 flow cell was used to sequence each immunoSEQ 96-well plate. In the original analysis: The immunoSEQ output contained only junctional sequences without quality scores, so filtering could not match that applied to full-length reads. To assign V/J genes and CDR3, sequences were annotated using PyIR, a Python wrapper for IgBLAST v1.9, with IMGT germline references. Any read was removed if the V/J assignment was weak (E-value above 1e-6), the CDR3 was missing, or the read contained stop codons, out-of-frame junctions, or ambiguous translated residues. A V3J clonotype was defined by an identical inferred V gene, J gene, and CDR3 amino acid sequence. Percentage overlap between repertoires was calculated by dividing the number of shared unique clonotypes by the size of the smaller repertoire. RTK rarefaction, the Chao1 estimator, and Recon v2.1 estimates of unobserved clonotypes were used to assess repertoire richness. TCRdb carries this immuneACCESS record with in-frame sequences only. Its versions omit some clonotypes, under half of them owing to an unresolved V gene in the studies checked, with the rest unexplained. From that table come the V and J calls and clone size; the DNA was used to work out D and trimming. This sample comprises about 500,000 clones, 77% of them detected only once. 12% of the sample is taken by the ten largest.

Based on the germline V gene, the CDR1 and CDR2 sequences are SGHRS and YFSETQ. From its cysteine to its phenylalanine, the CDR3 spans 20 amino acids. The CDR3 DNA has 60 bases and is translated from base 1. Ends trimmed: V by 6 bases, J by 1 base; bases unmatched to a gene: 18. The sequenced material came from PBMCs. The sequence came from a woman between 35 and 50 years old in good health. Some clones in this sample may be carry-over from other donors' samples. The chain is encoded by TRBV5-1 joined to TRBJ2-1; 11 bases in the middle match TRBD2. The CDR3 in this case is CASTPEGGGTSGRSYNEQFF. The bases are TGCGCCAGCACCCCCGAGGGCGGGGGCACTAGCGGGAGATCCTACAATGAGCAGTTCTTC.